The entry below describes one T cell receptor beta chain. The data were obtained in a study of T-cell memory formation after mild COVID-19. In TCRdb, the 5' RACE reads were re-called with MiXCR into one record per CDR3 protein. This sample has about 300,000 distinct CDR3 sequences; 19% occur once, and the top ten carry roughly 20%. V shed 0 bases and J shed 7 bases, with 9 bases lying between them. The CDR3 is 13 amino acids. Per the germline V gene, CDR1 is LNHNV and CDR2 is YYDKDF (reference sequence). The chain couples TRBV15 to TRBJ1-2; no definite D call. This TCR was sampled from a man aged 18 to 30 who had mild COVID-19 (a few samples of this study predate the infection). Cell type and time point are not known. Source material: PBMCs or a T cell subset sorted from them (not recorded which). The CDR3 coding sequence is TGTGCCACCAGCAGAGATCTTGTTGCTGGCTACACCTTC. Protein: CATSRDLVAGYTF.